The clone carrying this TCR beta chain has a single count. The antigen is undetermined. This sample stems from a study of shared clonotypes between healthy human individuals. Study information: Per-donor plates numbered three CD4 naive, three CD4 memory, two CD8 naive and one CD8 memory. The study's findings and limits: Collection of samples was limited to blood; tissue repertoires likely differ. The small donor group covered limited genetic and exposure diversity.

Sorted-subset replicate PCRs used 200 ng of genomic DNA. This amount corresponded to tens of thousands of T cell genomes. Sequencing was performed with immunoSEQ multiplex PCR; in TCRdb, only in-frame clones are kept and a portion is missing. The sample has about 2.2 million clones; about 93% are singletons. Terminally differentiated effector memory CD45RA+ cells were excluded by CCR7 positive selection of CD45RO-negative cells. The CDR3 covers 13 residues. The V and J ends lost 7 bases and 4 bases, in that order; junction bases with no gene match: 4. From germline, CDR1 is MNHEY and CDR2 SMNVEV (reference sequence).

The TCR originated in a young man in good health. Some clones in this sample may be carry-over from other donors' samples. The V and J genes are TRBV27 and TRBJ2-7, with TRBD1 matching 10 bases. Sequenced input: naive CD8+ T cells from PBMCs. The CDR3 spells CASTDRGLYEQYF. CDR3 in DNA: TGTGCCAGCACCGACAGGGGGCTATACGAGCAGTACTTC.